Listed below are T cell receptor beta chains from one sample, sequenced in a study of blood T cells in healthy people across ages. TCRdb reanalysed the 5' RACE reads using MiXCR and keeps one entry per CDR3 protein. This table holds around 800,000 distinct CDR3 sequences, 53% found once. Sequencing input: blood. The receptors shown here come from an elderly man in good health. Each CDR3 is given with its conserved first and last residue. D genes are given only for firm matches. Only part of the rows carry a size: once, few, many, or a class if the clone is expanded.

v_call	j_call	clone_size	d_call	cdr3_nt	cdr3_aa
TRBV7-3	TRBJ1-5	.	.	TGTGCCAGCACGGGCAAAGGGTGGACTCAGCCCCAGCATTTT	CASTGKGWTQPQHF
TRBV7-2	TRBJ2-7	few	.	TGTGCCAGCAGCCCACTAAGGGACAATAAAATCGCTACCTACGAGCAGTACTTC	CASSPLRDNKIATYEQYF
TRBV12-3/TRBV12-4	TRBJ2-1	many	.	TGTGCCAGCAGTCCCCCGGCTAGCGACGGAATCAATGAGCAGTTCTTC	CASSPPASDGINEQFF
TRBV6-1	TRBJ2-7	.	TRBD2	TGTGCCAGCAAGACACTAGCGGGAGCGTCCTACGAGCAGTACTTC	CASKTLAGASYEQYF
TRBV11-2	TRBJ2-3	.	.	TGTGCCAGCAGCTTAGATCGGGGGCCAGATACGCAGTATTTT	CASSLDRGPDTQYF
TRBV4-1	TRBJ2-7	.	.	TGCGCCAGCAGCCTATACTGGGCGTCCTACGAGCAGTACTTC	CASSLYWASYEQYF
TRBV7-2	TRBJ2-2	few	.	TGTGCCAGCAGCTTAGCAGGGTCCGGGGAGCTGTTTTTT	CASSLAGSGELFF
TRBV6-6	TRBJ2-7	.	.	TGTGCCAGCAGTTTAAAAATCTACGAGCAGTACTTC	CASSLKIYEQYF
TRBV18	TRBJ2-1	.	TRBD2	TGTGCCAGCTTCTTGCCGGGACTAGGAAACAATGAGCAGTTCTTC	CASFLPGLGNNEQFF
TRBV10-3	TRBJ2-3	few	TRBD1	TGTGCCATCAGTGAAACAGGGGCAGATACGCAGTATTTT	CAISETGADTQYF
TRBV27	TRBJ1-2	once	.	TGTGCCAGCAGTTTAAAGCGGGCGGGCGGCTACACCTTC	CASSLKRAGGYTF
TRBV6-1	TRBJ1-1	.	.	TGTGCCAGCAGTGATCTTTCCTGGAGGTTTACTGAAGCTTTCTTT	CASSDLSWRFTEAFF
TRBV6-5	TRBJ2-3	once	.	.	CASSSVGQGARGHRYAYF
TRBV12-3/TRBV12-4	TRBJ2-5	few	TRBD2	TGTGCCAGCAGATGGGGGGGGGAAGAGACCCAGTACTTC	CASRWGGEETQYF
TRBV29-1	TRBJ1-2	few	.	TGCAGCGTTGAAGACCCCGGTCGGGGTGGCTACACCTTC	CSVEDPGRGGYTF
TRBV7-2	TRBJ2-1	.	TRBD2	TGTGCCAGCAGCTTTGTAGCGGGAGGTAACGCCCATGAGCAGTTCTTC	CASSFVAGGNAHEQFF
TRBV12-3/TRBV12-4	TRBJ1-2	.	TRBD1	TGTGCCAGCAGGACAGGGGCCGCTAACTATGGCTACACCTTC	CASRTGAANYGYTF
TRBV11-2	TRBJ2-2	once	.	TGTGCCAGCAGCGCACAGGGAACCGGGGAGCTGTTTTTT	CASSAQGTGELFF
TRBV7-3	TRBJ2-3	.	.	TGTGCCAGCAGCTACAAAGGGCCCACAGATACGCAGTATTTT	CASSYKGPTDTQYF
TRBV5-1	TRBJ1-1	few	.	TGCGCCAGCAGCCCGGAGACACAACGGGACACTGAAGCTTTCTTT	CASSPETQRDTEAFF
TRBV20-1	TRBJ1-2	few	.	TGCAGTGCTAGTACCGGGACAAACTATGGCTACACCTTC	CSASTGTNYGYTF
TRBV6-5	TRBJ2-7	.	.	TGTGCCAGCAGTTACTCGGGACCAGCGGGCACCTACGAGCAGTACTTC	CASSYSGPAGTYEQYF
TRBV30	TRBJ2-7	.	.	TGTGCCTGGAGTGGGGGACCCTCCTACGAGCAGTACTTC	CAWSGGPSYEQYF
TRBV9	TRBJ2-5	.	.	TGTGCCAGCAGCGTAGACCCGAGGGGTGCAGACAATGAGCAGTACTTC	CASSVDPRGADNEQYF
TRBV10-3	TRBJ2-5	.	TRBD1	TGTGCCATCAGAGGACAGGAGTGGGAGACCCAGTACTTC	CAIRGQEWETQYF
TRBV9	TRBJ2-1	few	TRBD2	TGTGCCAGCAGCCGCCTCCCGAGGGAGGGCCCTCAGTTCTTC	CASSRLPREGPQFF
TRBV28	TRBJ1-2	.	.	TGTGCCAGTGTAAGGGGGTTTGGCTACACCTTC	CASVRGFGYTF
TRBV7-2	TRBJ2-1	.	TRBD1	TGTGCCAGCAGCTTCCAAGACAGGGTATTCTACAATGAGCAGTTCTTC	CASSFQDRVFYNEQFF
TRBV20-1	TRBJ2-4	.	.	TGCAGTGCTAGAGACCTGGGCAGGGTAGGCCTTCTAGCCAAAAACATTCAGTACTTC	CSARDLGRVGLLAKNIQYF
TRBV29-1	TRBJ2-7	many	.	TGCAGCGTCGTGTACAATGAGCAGTACTTC	CSVVYNEQYF
TRBV5-1	TRBJ2-1	.	.	TGCGCCAGCAGCACGCCGACTAGATCCGAGCAGTTCTTC	CASSTPTRSEQFF
TRBV7-2	TRBJ2-7	few	TRBD2	TGTGCCAGCAGCTTAGAGTGGACTAGTGACGAGCAGTACTTC	CASSLEWTSDEQYF
TRBV20-1	TRBJ2-1	.	TRBD2	TGCAGTGCTAGAGGATTGACTAGCGGGGGGCTGTACAATGAGCAGTTCTTC	CSARGLTSGGLYNEQFF
TRBV12-3/TRBV12-4	TRBJ2-4	.	.	TGTGCCACCGGTACGTGGCAGCAAGTACTAGCCAAAAACATTCAGTACTTC	CATGTWQQVLAKNIQYF
TRBV6-6	TRBJ2-7	once	.	TGTGCCAGCAGTCACCTGGGGGTTTTGCAGCCCACCTACGAGCAGTACTTC	CASSHLGVLQPTYEQYF
TRBV20-1	TRBJ2-1	.	TRBD2	TGCAGTGCTAGCCCTCGGACTAGCGGGAGAGAGGTTTACAATGAGCAGTTCTTC	CSASPRTSGREVYNEQFF
TRBV13	TRBJ1-2	.	TRBD1	TGTGCCAGCACCGAGCAGGGGGTCTATGGCTACACCTTC	CASTEQGVYGYTF
TRBV7-9	TRBJ2-7	.	TRBD2	TGTGCCAGCAGCACCCTTAGCGGGAGATTCTACGAGCAGTACTTC	CASSTLSGRFYEQYF